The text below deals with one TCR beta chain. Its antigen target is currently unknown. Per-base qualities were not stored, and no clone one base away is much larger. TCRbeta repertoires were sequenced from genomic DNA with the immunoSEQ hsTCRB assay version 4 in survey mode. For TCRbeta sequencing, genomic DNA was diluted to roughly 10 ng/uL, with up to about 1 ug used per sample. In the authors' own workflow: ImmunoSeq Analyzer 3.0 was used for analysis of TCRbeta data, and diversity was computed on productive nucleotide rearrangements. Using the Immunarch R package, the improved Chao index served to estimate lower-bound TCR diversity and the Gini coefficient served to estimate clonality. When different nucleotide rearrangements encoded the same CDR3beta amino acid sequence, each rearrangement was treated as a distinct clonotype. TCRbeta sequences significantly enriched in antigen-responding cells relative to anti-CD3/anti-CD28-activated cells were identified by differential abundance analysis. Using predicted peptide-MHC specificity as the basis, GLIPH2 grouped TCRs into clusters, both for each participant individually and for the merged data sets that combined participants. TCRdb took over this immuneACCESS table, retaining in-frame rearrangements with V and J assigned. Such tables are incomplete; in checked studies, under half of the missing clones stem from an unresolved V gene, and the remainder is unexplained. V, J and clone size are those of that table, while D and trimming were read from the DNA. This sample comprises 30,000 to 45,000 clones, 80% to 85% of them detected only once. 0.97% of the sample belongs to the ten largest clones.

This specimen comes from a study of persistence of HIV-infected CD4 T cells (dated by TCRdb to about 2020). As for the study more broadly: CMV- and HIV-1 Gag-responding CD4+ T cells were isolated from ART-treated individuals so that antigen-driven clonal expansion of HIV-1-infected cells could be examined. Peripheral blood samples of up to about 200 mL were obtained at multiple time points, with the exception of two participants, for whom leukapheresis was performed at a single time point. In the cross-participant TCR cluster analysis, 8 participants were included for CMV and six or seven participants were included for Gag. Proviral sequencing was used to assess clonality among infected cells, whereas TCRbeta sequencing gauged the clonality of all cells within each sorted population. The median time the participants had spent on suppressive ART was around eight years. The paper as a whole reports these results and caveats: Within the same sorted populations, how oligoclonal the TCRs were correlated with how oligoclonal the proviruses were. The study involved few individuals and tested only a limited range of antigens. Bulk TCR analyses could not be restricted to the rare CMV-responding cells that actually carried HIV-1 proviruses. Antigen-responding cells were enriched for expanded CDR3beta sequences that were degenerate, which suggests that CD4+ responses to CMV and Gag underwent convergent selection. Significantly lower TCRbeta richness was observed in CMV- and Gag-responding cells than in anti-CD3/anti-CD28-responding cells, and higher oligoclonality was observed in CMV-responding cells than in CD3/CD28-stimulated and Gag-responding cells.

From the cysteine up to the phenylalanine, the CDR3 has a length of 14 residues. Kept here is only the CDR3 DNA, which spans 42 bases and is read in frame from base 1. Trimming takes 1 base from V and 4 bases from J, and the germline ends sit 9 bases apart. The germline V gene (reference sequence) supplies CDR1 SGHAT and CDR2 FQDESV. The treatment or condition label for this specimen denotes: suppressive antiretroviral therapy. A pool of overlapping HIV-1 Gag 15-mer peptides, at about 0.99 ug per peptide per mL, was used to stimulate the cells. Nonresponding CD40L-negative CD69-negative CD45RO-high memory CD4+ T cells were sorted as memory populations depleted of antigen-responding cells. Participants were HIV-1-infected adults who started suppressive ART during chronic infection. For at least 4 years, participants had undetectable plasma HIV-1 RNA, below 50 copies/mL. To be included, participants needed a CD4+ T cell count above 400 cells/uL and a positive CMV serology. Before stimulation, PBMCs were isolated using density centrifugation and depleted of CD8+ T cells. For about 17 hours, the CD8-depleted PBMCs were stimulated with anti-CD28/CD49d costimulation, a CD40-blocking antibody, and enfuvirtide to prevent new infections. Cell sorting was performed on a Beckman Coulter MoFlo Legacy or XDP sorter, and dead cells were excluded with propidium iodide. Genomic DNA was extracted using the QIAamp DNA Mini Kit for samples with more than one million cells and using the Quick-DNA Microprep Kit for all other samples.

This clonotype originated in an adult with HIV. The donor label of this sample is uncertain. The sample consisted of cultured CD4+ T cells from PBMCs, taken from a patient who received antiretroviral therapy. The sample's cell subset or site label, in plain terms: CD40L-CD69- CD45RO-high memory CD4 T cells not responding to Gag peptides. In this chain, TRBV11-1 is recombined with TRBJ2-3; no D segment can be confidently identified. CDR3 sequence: CASSLGHQADTQYF. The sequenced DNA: TGTGCCAGCAGCTTAGGACATCAGGCAGATACGCAGTATTTT. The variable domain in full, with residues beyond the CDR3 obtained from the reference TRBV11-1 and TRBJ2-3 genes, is EAEVAQSPRYKITEKSQAVAFWCDPISGHATLYWYRQILGQGPELLVQFQDESVVDDSQLPKDRFSAERLKGVDSTLKIQPAELGDSAMYLCASSLGHQADTQYFGPGTRLTVL.